This T cell receptor beta chain was sequenced in a study of shared clonotypes between healthy human individuals. Broader study findings: An effect of sequencing depth on clonotype sharing among donors was expected.

The DNA input per sorted-subset replicate PCR was roughly 0.2 ug, corresponding to around 30,000 T cell genomes. Profiling relied on immunoSEQ multiplex PCR, and the TCRdb table lists in-frame clones only, not all of them. The profile covers more than 1,200,000 clones, with approximately 98.5% appearing a single time and about 0.34% taken by the ten largest. To note about this clone: Its antigen remains unidentified.

This CDR3 has 14 amino acids. The J segment lost 3 bases and the V segment lost 7 bases, leaving 8 bases of the junction unmatched. CDR1 ENHRY and CDR2 SYGVKD come from the germline V gene. The genes are TRBV10-3 and TRBJ2-7; TRBD1 matches at 8 bases. This clonotype was obtained from a man aged 25 to 40 in good health. The sequenced sample consisted of naive CD4+ T cells sorted from blood. Documented subset: CD45RA+ positively selected. This CDR3 reads CAITKDRDLYEQYF. CDR3 bases: TGTGCCATCACTAAGGACAGGGACCTCTACGAGCAGTACTTC.